The present TCR beta chain was sequenced within a study of blood T cell repertoires in COVID-19. Study-level information: Samples representing acute and convalescent COVID-19 were sourced from the United States, Italy and Spain. PBMCs, B-cell-depleted T cells, or T cells were the source of the cDNA or gDNA that made up the material.

Between the trimmed V and J ends, which lost 5 bases and 1 base, there was a span of 6 bases. The CDR3 has 13 residues. The germline gives CDR1 LNHDA, CDR2 SQIVND (reference sequence). Those enrolled in Seattle joined during active infection and were followed longitudinally afterward. Per the original methods: Reference gene primers were amplified, and this amplification served to estimate nucleated cell counts. TCRdb's table, derived via immunoSEQ multiplex PCR, lists solely in-frame clones and lacks some. The V and J calls and clone size are taken from that table; D and trimming were inferred from the DNA. The sample lists about 170,000 clones, approximately 87% occurring once.

The receptor's source is a woman aged 60-70 years with COVID-19, enrolled during active disease. Sequencing was carried out using peripheral blood. V gene TRBV19 combines with J gene TRBJ2-1; the D is unclear. CDR3 bases: TGTGCCAGTAGTGTAATATCCTACAATGAGCAGTTCTTC. As protein: CASSVISYNEQFF.